This TCR beta chain was sequenced in a study of T cell responses to AZD1222 COVID-19 vaccine. Study-level points and caveats: Repertoire sampling occurred only after the peak T cell response. Donors skewed white British and female; clonal diversity was possibly underestimated.

Concerning this clone: Its specificity is not known.

Libraries were prepared by immunoSEQ multiplex PCR; TCRdb keeps only in-frame clonotypes and omits some of them. The sample yields some 190,000 clones, about nine tenths seen once. Pooled together were second doses at about 4 or about 12 weeks. Germline CDR1 is LNHDA and CDR2 is SQIVND (reference sequence). This CDR3 has 14 amino acids. V lost 6 bases to trimming and J lost 1 base, with 9 bases between them. Sequenced material: peripheral blood, taken 28 days after the second AZD1222 dose. The TCR was taken from an adult who received the AZD1222 COVID-19 vaccine. This chain links TRBV19 with TRBJ2-2; possibly TRBD1 for D (6 bases). This CDR3 reads CASRQGRNTGELFF. In nucleotides, the CDR3 is TGTGCCAGTAGGCAGGGGAGGAACACCGGGGAGCTGTTTTTT.